Listed here are 20 T cell receptor beta chains from one sample, sequenced in a study of CD8+ T cells in alopecia areata. Once RNA had been extracted, it was reverse transcribed into cDNA to act as the sequencing template. Data came from immunoSEQ multiplex PCR; TCRdb stores just in-frame clones and leaves some out. The sample lists 200,000 or so clones; 43% were seen once. Treatment: oral pan-JAK inhibitor, 5-10 mg twice daily. This specimen consisted of CD4+ T cells sorted from blood, obtained at approximately week 36, from a patient treated with tofacitinib. These receptors were obtained from a human donor with alopecia areata.

This clone was counted ten times or more. This sample includes further DNA sequences coding for the same CDR3. The CDR3 sequence is CASSLTVNTEAFF. The CDR3 DNA reads as TGTGCCAGCAGTTTGACAGTTAACACTGAAGCTTTCTTT. The chain joins TRBV11-3 to TRBJ1-1; a weak D match, TRBD1 (5 bases). Germline V CDR1 and CDR2: SGHNT, YENEEA. Trimming left V 6 bases short and J 2 bases short, with 10 bases between. CDR3 length equals 13 residues.

Here the CDR3 DNA reads TGCAGCGTTGTCCTGAGGGAAACATCGAACACCGGGGAGCTGTTTTTT. It yields the protein CSVVLRETSNTGELFF. The chain uses TRBV29-1 and TRBJ2-2, with a tentative D call TRBD2 (5 bases). Germline assignment: CDR1 SQVTM and CDR2 ANQGSEA. The V end was cut by 4 bases, the J end by 0 bases, with 15 bases between. CDR3 length: 16 amino acids.

The CDR3 is CASMQGPPPQPQHF. The CDR3 coding sequence is TGTGCCAGCATGCAGGGGCCTCCTCCACAGCCCCAGCATTTT. The V and J genes are TRBV2 and TRBJ1-5; a weak D match, TRBD1 (6 bases). CDR1 and CDR2 from the germline V gene are SNHLY and FYNNEI. CDR3 length: 14 amino acids. Trimming cost V 7 bases and J 7 bases, with 17 bases left between them.

This clone was found a few times. The CDR3, as DNA: TGTGCCAGCTCACCATGGGAGGCCTACAATGAGCAGTTCTTC. Protein product: CASSPWEAYNEQFF. The chain combines TRBV18 with TRBJ2-1; D may be TRBD2 (6 bases). The germline V gene encodes CDR1 KGHSH and CDR2 LQKENI. Trimming removed 2 bases at V and 2 bases at J, with 7 bases between. The CDR3 is 14 residues long. Full variable domain (rest looked up from reference TRBV18 and TRBJ2-1): NAGVMQNPRHLVRRRGQEARLRCSPMKGHSHVYWYRQLPEEGLKFMVYLQKENIIDESGMPKERFSAEFPKEGPSILRIQQVVRGDSAAYFCASSPWEAYNEQFFGPGTRLTVL.

This clone was observed a handful of times. This rearrangement joins TRBV4-3 to TRBJ2-2; 8 bases align to TRBD2. The V gene end was trimmed by 3 bases and the J gene end by 10 bases; junction bases not matched to a gene: 19. The germline V gene has CDR1 LGHNA and CDR2 YSLEER. This CDR3 spans 18 amino acids. The CDR3 spells CASSQIPGRDIYDPELFF. In DNA form, the CDR3 reads TGCGCCAGCAGCCAGATCCCCGGGAGGGACATATACGATCCGGAGCTGTTTTTT.

V and J are TRBV5-1 and TRBJ2-5; D is unresolved. The V gene lost 4 bases and the J gene lost 2 bases, with 15 bases spanning the gap. The CDR3 is made up of 15 amino acids. CDR1 SGHRS and CDR2 YFSETQ come from the germline V gene. CDR3 coding DNA: TGCGCCAGCAGCCCCGGATTGTTCGTTCAAGAGACCCAGTACTTC. Translation gives CASSPGLFVQETQYF.

The sample holds a few counts of this clone. The chain employs TRBV27 and TRBJ2-5; D possibly corresponds to TRBD1 (7 bases). Per the germline V gene, CDR1 is MNHEY and CDR2 is SMNVEV (reference sequence). There are 12 residues in the CDR3. V was clipped by 4 bases and J by 10 bases, with 13 bases between them. The CDR3 DNA reads as TGTGCCAGCAGTTCCCCCCAGGGGGGCCAGTACTTC. Translation gives CASSSPQGGQYF.

The chain has TRBV29-1 and TRBJ2-3, with D maybe TRBD2 (6 bases). CDR1 and CDR2 from the germline V gene are SQVTM and ANQGSEA. There are 10 residues in the CDR3. V lost 5 bases and J lost 6, with 6 bases in between. The chain's CDR3 is CSVREDTQYF. The CDR3 DNA follows: TGCAGCGTTCGGGAGGATACGCAGTATTTT.

The rearrangement uses TRBV7-2 and TRBJ2-7, with a weak D call TRBD1 (5 bases). CDR1 and CDR2 (germline): SGHTA, FQGNSA. V lost 3 bases to trimming and J lost 1 base, with 10 bases between them. The CDR3 contains 14 residues. The CDR3 sequence: CASSLARASYEQYF. The CDR3 region has the DNA TGTGCCAGCAGCTTGGCCAGGGCATCCTACGAGCAGTACTTC. Based on the CDR3 plus reference TRBV7-2 and TRBJ2-7, the full variable domain is GAGVSQSPSNKVTEKGKDVELRCDPISGHTALYWYRQSLGQGLEFLIYFQGNSAPDKSGLPSDRFSAERTGGSVSTLTIQRTQQEDSAVYLCASSLARASYEQYFGPGTRLTVT.

The chain carries TRBV4-1 and TRBJ2-1, with TRBD2 matching over 10 bases. The junction had 12 bases not matched to a gene; V was cut back by 3 bases and J by 4 bases. The CDR3 sequence is 18 residues long. In germline, CDR1 is MGHRA, CDR2 YSYEKL. The DNA for the CDR3 is TGCGCCAGCAGCCACTTGCCTGTAGCGGGAGGCCTTTACAATGAGCAGTTCTTC. Amino acids: CASSHLPVAGGLYNEQFF.

The rearrangement uses TRBV30 and TRBJ2-7; D assignment may be TRBD1 or TRBD2 (7 bases each). CDR1 and CDR2 (germline): GTSNPN, SVGIG (reference sequence). The CDR3 runs to 15 residues. The V end lost 3 bases, the J end lost 0 bases, and 15 bases lay between the germline ends. The chain's CDR3 is CAWRAGQSSSYEQYF. For the CDR3, the DNA is TGTGCCTGGAGAGCGGGACAGAGTAGCTCCTACGAGCAGTACTTC.

This chain connects TRBV25-1 to TRBJ1-2; 8 bases map to TRBD1. The CDR3 has 13 amino acids. The J segment lost 7 bases and the V segment lost 2 bases, leaving 3 bases of the junction unmatched. Germline V gene sequence: CDR1 MGHDK, CDR2 SYGVNS. The CDR3 nucleotides read TGTGCCAGCAGTGAACAGGGGGCCGGTGGCTACACCTTC. Translating gives CASSEQGAGGYTF.

J is TRBJ2-5 and V is TRBV5-1, with D perhaps given as TRBD1 or TRBD2 (6 bases each). V lost 0 bases and J 2 bases, leaving 17 bases between the germline ends. The CDR3 length is 17 residues. In germline, CDR1 is SGHRS, CDR2 YFSETQ. The CDR3 is CASSLGPRRGGQETQYF. CDR3 DNA: TGCGCCAGCAGCTTGGGTCCCCGTAGAGGGGGGCAAGAGACCCAGTACTTC. Complete variable domain (other parts from reference TRBV5-1 and TRBJ2-5): KAGVTQTPRYLIKTRGQQVTLSCSPISGHRSVSWYQQTPGQGLQFLFEYFSETQRNKGNFPGRFSGRQFSNSRSEMNVSTLELGDSALYLCASSLGPRRGGQETQYFGPGTRLLVL.

The chain combines TRBV29-1 with TRBJ2-1; 9 bases align to TRBD2. V lost 2 bases to trimming and J lost 1 base; unmatched junction nucleotides: 6. Germline CDR1 is SQVTM and CDR2 is ANQGSEA. This CDR3 has 16 amino acids. CDR3 nucleotide sequence: TGCAGCGTTGAAAAAGTAGCGGGAGCGTCCTACAATGAGCAGTTCTTC. Protein product: CSVEKVAGASYNEQFF.

This chain connects TRBV10-3 to TRBJ2-5, with 7 bases identical to TRBD2. V gave up 8 bases and J gave up 4 bases; unmatched junction bases: 7. Germline V gene lookup returns CDR1 ENHRY and CDR2 SYGVKD. The CDR3 extends over 13 amino acids. CDR3 sequence reads: CAIGASGGETQYF. CDR3 nucleotides: TGTGCCATCGGGGCGTCGGGGGGAGAGACCCAGTACTTC.

This clone was counted a few times. The V and J genes are TRBV11-3 and TRBJ2-3; 10 bases match TRBD1. The ends lost 5 bases at V and 6 bases at J; junction bases unmatched: 5. Germline-derived CDR1 and CDR2 are SGHNT and YENEEA. This CDR3 is 14 amino acids long. The CDR3 DNA is TGTGCCAGCAGCCTGGGACAGGGGATGGATACGCAGTATTTT. Encoded protein: CASSLGQGMDTQYF.

V usage is TRBV4-1 and J usage is TRBJ1-4; 8 nucleotides align to TRBD1. Germline-derived CDR1 and CDR2 are MGHRA and YSYEKL. V was pared by 1 base and J by 1 base, with 5 bases of the junction left unmatched. The CDR3 contains 17 residues. This CDR3 reads CASSQGQGAVTNEKLFF. The CDR3 DNA follows: TGCGCCAGCAGCCAAGGGCAGGGGGCAGTAACTAATGAAAAACTGTTTTTT.

J is TRBJ2-5 and V is TRBV6-6, with D unresolved. The length of the CDR3 is 12 residues. V lost 0 bases and J lost 5, with 4 bases in between. Germline V CDR1 and CDR2: MNHNY, SVGAGI (reference sequence). The CDR3 DNA sequence: TGTGCCAGCAGTTACTCGGGGGAGACCCAGTACTTC. Amino acids: CASSYSGETQYF.

This sequence joins TRBV30 and TRBJ2-5; TRBD2 agrees at 13 bases. The CDR3 has 16 residues. In germline, CDR1 is GTSNPN, CDR2 SVGIG (reference sequence). Trimming cost V 0 bases and J 3 bases; bases outside gene matches: 4. The CDR3: CAWSVTSGRAEETQYF. CDR3 coding DNA: TGTGCCTGGAGTGTAACTAGCGGGAGGGCCGAAGAGACCCAGTACTTC. Looking up the rest from reference TRBV30 and TRBJ2-5 gives the full variable domain: SQTIHQWPATLVQPVGSPLSLECTVEGTSNPNLYWYRQAAGRGLQLLFYSVGIGQISSEVPQNLSASRPQDRQFILSSKKLLLSDSGFYLCAWSVTSGRAEETQYFGPGTRLLVL.

This clone showed up just once. The V call is TRBV30, the J call TRBJ1-1; no clear D gene. Germline V gene data show CDR1 as GTSNPN and CDR2 as SVGIG (reference sequence). The CDR3 covers 13 residues. The V end was cut by 0 bases, the J end by 5 bases, with 10 bases between. CDR3 loop: CAWSVTLRTEAFF. CDR3 in DNA: TGTGCCTGGAGTGTAACCCTGAGGACTGAAGCTTTCTTT.